These 23 T cell receptor beta chains were all obtained from the same sample, sequenced in a study of identical twins. MiXCR, run by TCRdb on the 5' RACE reads, gives a single entry per CDR3 protein. The table has about 460,000 distinct CDR3 sequences, more than 13% seen once. The same specimen was also included in a second study, on yellow fever vaccine responses in identical twins.

What was sequenced was CD4+ T cells sorted from blood. The receptor set was obtained from a woman aged 18-30 years in good health.

This rearrangement joins TRBV10-3 to TRBJ2-5, with D possibly matching TRBD1 (6 bases). Per the germline V gene, CDR1 is ENHRY and CDR2 is SYGVKD. V was shortened by 6 bases and J by 2 bases, with 22 bases between the two germline ends. The CDR3 is 17 residues long. This CDR3 is CAIRSDRQALSQETQYF. CDR3 sequence (DNA): TGTGCCATCAGATCAGATAGACAGGCCCTATCTCAAGAGACCCAGTACTTC.

The chain links TRBV28 to TRBJ2-5; D not resolved. From germline, CDR1 is MDHEN and CDR2 SYDVKM. Trimming took 5 bases from V and 2 from J, leaving 15 bases between them. The CDR3 is 15 amino acids. DNA for the CDR3: TGTGCCAGCAGTCTAGGTGGGCGGCCACAAGAGACCCAGTACTTC. The encoded protein is CASSLGGRPQETQYF.

The chain combines TRBV27 with TRBJ2-7; D is unresolved. V lost 6 bases to trimming and J lost 0 bases, with 18 bases between them. Germline CDR1 MNHEY, CDR2 SMNVEV (reference sequence). The CDR3 consists of 16 residues. CDR3 protein: CASSPSVIRSSYEQYF. The CDR3 DNA follows: TGTGCCAGCAGCCCTTCCGTAATTCGAAGCTCCTACGAGCAGTACTTC.

The rearrangement uses TRBV20-1 and TRBJ1-5; 8 bases fit TRBD1. V shed 2 bases and J 3 bases; nucleotides not matched to a gene: 6. CDR3 size: 15 residues. Germline CDR1 and CDR2: DFQATT and SNEGSKA (reference sequence). The CDR3 loop reads CSARPGQGDNQPQHF. The CDR3 DNA is TGCAGTGCTAGACCCGGACAGGGCGACAATCAGCCCCAGCATTTT.

This clonotype was detected ten times or more. V gene TRBV20-1 combines with J gene TRBJ2-3, with D uncertain. V was clipped by 3 bases and J by 0 bases, with 4 bases between them. Germline CDR1 DFQATT, CDR2 SNEGSKA (reference sequence). The CDR3 covers 12 residues. The CDR3 coding sequence is TGCAGTGCTAGGATTAGCACAGATACGCAGTATTTT. Encoded protein: CSARISTDTQYF.

The chain joins TRBV7-6 to TRBJ1-5, with D tentatively TRBD1 (6 bases). Germline loops: CDR1 SGHVS, CDR2 FNYEAQ. The CDR3 is 15 residues long. V was clipped by 1 base and J by 1 base, with 8 bases between them. The CDR3 bases are TGTGCCAGCAGCTTAGAACAGGGAAGCAATCAGCCCCAGCATTTT. Amino acid sequence: CASSLEQGSNQPQHF.

This clonotype appeared a few times. The rearrangement links TRBV20-1 to TRBJ2-7; a possible D gene is TRBD2 (6 bases). CDR3 length equals 15 residues. The V gene lost 0 bases and the J gene lost 2 bases, with 14 bases spanning the gap. Germline V gene data show CDR1 as DFQATT and CDR2 as SNEGSKA (reference sequence). The CDR3 protein is CSARDKLARTYEQYF. The CDR3 DNA follows: TGCAGTGCTAGAGATAAGCTAGCGAGGACCTACGAGCAGTACTTC.

The V call is TRBV4-2, the J call TRBJ2-1; 13 bases map to TRBD2. Germline V CDR1 and CDR2: LGHNA, YNFKEQ. The J segment lost 7 bases and the V segment lost 1 base, leaving 4 bases of the junction unmatched. The CDR3 is made up of 16 amino acids. Here the CDR3 DNA reads TGTGCCAGCAGCCAAGTAGGACTAGCGGGAGATAATGAGCAGTTCTTC. Protein sequence: CASSQVGLAGDNEQFF.

This clonotype appeared a few times. The chain employs TRBV6-1 and TRBJ2-5, with 14 bases fitting TRBD2. The ends lost 4 bases at V and 5 bases at J; junction bases unmatched: 6. CDR1 and CDR2 (germline): MNHNS, SASEGT. The CDR3 sequence is 16 residues long. CDR3 DNA: TGTGCCAGCAGTGGCGGGACTAGCGGGGGAGGCGAGACCCAGTACTTC. Protein sequence: CASSGGTSGGGETQYF.

This clonotype was observed many times. This chain connects TRBV11-2 to TRBJ1-3, with D possibly being TRBD1 (6 bases). Trimming shortened V by 5 bases and J by 3 bases, and 17 bases separated the two germline ends. The CDR3 extends over 16 amino acids. Germline V lookup: CDR1 SGHAT, CDR2 FQNNGV. The CDR3 region is CASSPTQGLGGNTIYF. CDR3 DNA sequence: TGTGCCAGCAGCCCGACACAGGGCCTGGGTGGAAACACCATATATTTT. Looking up the rest from reference TRBV11-2 and TRBJ1-3 gives the full variable domain: EAGVAQSPRYKIIEKRQSVAFWCNPISGHATLYWYQQILGQGPKLLIQFQNNGVVDDSQLPKDRFSAERLKGVDSTLKIQPAKLEDSAVYLCASSPTQGLGGNTIYFGEGSWLTVV.

This clonotype was recorded many times. The V and J genes are TRBV12-3 or TRBV12-4 and TRBJ1-4; 7 bases agree with TRBD1. J lost 7 bases, V lost 5 bases, and 7 bases had no gene match. This CDR3 has 14 residues. The CDR3 DNA reads as TGTGCCAGCAGTCCTATAGACAGGGTTGAAAAACTGTTTTTT. The encoded protein is CASSPIDRVEKLFF.

The chain has TRBV2 and TRBJ1-4; D gene unclear. The V end lost 2 bases, the J end lost 0 bases, and 19 bases lay between the germline ends. This CDR3 region has 19 residues. Germline V CDR1 and CDR2: SNHLY, FYNNEI. CDR3 protein: CASSERKGSFGATNEKLFF. In DNA, the CDR3 is TGTGCCAGCAGTGAACGGAAGGGCTCGTTCGGCGCAACTAATGAAAAACTGTTTTTT.

This chain uses TRBV5-6 with TRBJ2-6, with a weak D call TRBD1 (5 bases). Germline CDR1 is SGHDT and CDR2 is YYEEEE. The CDR3 contains 15 residues. The ends were cut back, 1 base at V and 8 bases at J, with 13 bases in the middle. The CDR3 DNA reads TGTGCCAGCAGCTTGAGCGTTCTGGGGCCCAACGTCCTGACTTTC. Translated: CASSLSVLGPNVLTF.

This clonotype was picked up many times. The CDR3 region is CASSQRLAPNNEQFF. Written as DNA, the CDR3 is TGCGCCAGCAGCCAACGTCTAGCCCCCAACAATGAGCAGTTCTTC. The chain has TRBV4-3 and TRBJ2-1; D may be TRBD2 (5 bases). V dropped 2 bases and J dropped 5 bases, with 13 bases sitting between them. From germline, CDR1 is LGHNA and CDR2 YSLEER. The CDR3 consists of 15 residues.

The gene calls are TRBV29-1 and TRBJ1-2; TRBD1 matches at 7 bases. The V gene end was trimmed by 6 bases and the J gene end by 2 bases; junction bases not matched to a gene: 15. CDR1 and CDR2 from the germline V gene are SQVTM and ANQGSEA. This CDR3 has 16 residues. The CDR3: CSVERIAGTENYGYTF. In nucleotides, the CDR3 is TGCAGCGTCGAGAGAATAGCCGGGACAGAAAACTATGGCTACACCTTC.

Concerning this clonotype: Mismatch with germline at one junction end may stem from a read error. The chain carries TRBV29-1 and TRBJ2-2; perhaps TRBD2 as D (5 bases). Germline lookup yields CDR1 SQVTM and CDR2 ANQGSEA. The CDR3 sequence is 15 residues long. CDR3 in amino acids: CSAGTRSTLAGELYF. Written as DNA, the CDR3 is TGCAGCGCCGGAACTAGATCGACACTCGCCGGGGAGCTGTATTTT.

This clonotype was seen only a few times. The V gene is TRBV24-1, the J gene TRBJ2-1; D is tentatively TRBD1 or TRBD2 (5 bases each). V lost 5 bases to trimming and J lost 6 bases, with 16 bases between them. Germline CDR1 and CDR2: KGHDR and SFDVKD. The CDR3 has 15 residues. The CDR3 sequence is CATSASSGTGNEQFF. In nucleotides, the CDR3 is TGTGCCACCAGTGCGTCATCAGGGACGGGCAATGAGCAGTTCTTC.

This clonotype came up a few times. The gene calls are TRBV7-6 and TRBJ2-7; TRBD1 might be the D (5 bases). The CDR3 consists of 14 residues. Germline CDR1 reads SGHVS; CDR2 reads FNYEAQ. The V and J ends lost 2 bases and 2 bases respectively, with 10 bases between them. CDR3 in amino acids: CASSLSRATYEQYF. In DNA form, the CDR3 reads TGTGCCAGCAGCTTATCCAGGGCAACCTACGAGCAGTACTTC.

This clonotype was picked up many times. The V call is TRBV4-3, the J call TRBJ2-5, with 8 positions matching TRBD1. The CDR3 contains 16 residues. Germline V gene sequence: CDR1 LGHNA, CDR2 YSLEER. V was pared by 0 bases and J by 1 base, with 4 bases of the junction left unmatched. The CDR3 loop is CASSQDATGGQETQYF. In DNA form, the CDR3 reads TGCGCCAGCAGCCAAGACGCTACAGGGGGCCAAGAGACCCAGTACTTC.

This chain connects TRBV20-1 to TRBJ2-3; the D gene is possibly TRBD1 (6 bases). Trimming cost V 7 bases and J 1 base, with 12 bases left between them. The V gene's germline CDR1 is DFQATT and CDR2 SNEGSKA (reference sequence). The CDR3 is 13 residues long. This CDR3 reads CSGHGTRTDTQYF. The CDR3, as DNA: TGCAGTGGTCACGGGACACGCACAGATACGCAGTATTTT.

The chain carries TRBV7-6 and TRBJ1-4; D may be TRBD1 (6 bases). The ends were cut back, 4 bases at V and 8 bases at J, with 17 bases in the middle. The CDR3 runs 15 residues. Germline values: CDR1 SGHVS, CDR2 FNYEAQ. The CDR3 loop reads CASSSTGTFGEKLFF. For the CDR3, the DNA is TGTGCCAGCAGCTCTACAGGGACCTTCGGGGAAAAACTGTTTTTT.

A few counts support this clonotype. This chain uses TRBV18 with TRBJ2-1; no clear D gene. This CDR3 is built from 16 residues. Germline V gene data show CDR1 as KGHSH and CDR2 as LQKENI. V was trimmed by 6 bases and J by 3 bases, leaving 18 bases between them. DNA of the CDR3: TGTGCCAGCTCCAACCAAGACCGGAACTTCTACAATGAGCAGTTCTTC. Translating gives CASSNQDRNFYNEQFF.

The sample holds many counts of this clonotype. The rearrangement links TRBV10-3 to TRBJ2-1; D possibly corresponds to TRBD2 (5 bases). The CDR3 length is 12 residues. The germline V gene encodes CDR1 ENHRY and CDR2 SYGVKD. V dropped 3 bases and J dropped 7 bases, with 7 bases sitting between them. Here the CDR3 DNA reads TGTGCCATCAGTGAAGGAGGAAATGAGCAGTTCTTC. Its translation: CAISEGGNEQFF.